This TCR beta chain came from a study of T cells in Graves' hyperthyroidism and ophthalmopathy. For the study at large: Prior to any treatment, at the point of initial diagnosis, peripheral blood was collected. Study conclusions and caveats: Among clonotypes expanded in thyroid above 0.001, most were also found in blood. By a 13 V-J model, ophthalmopathy was set apart from stable hyperthyroidism.

Germline V CDR1 and CDR2: SGHNT, YYREEE (reference sequence). This CDR3 has 16 residues. V lost 4 bases, J lost 5 bases, and 10 bases stayed unmatched. From RNA transcripts, TCR beta CDR3 regions were amplified. A set of HTBI primers served as the primers for a first-round RT-PCR of the TCR CDR3. TCRdb processed the multiplex PCR reads anew with MiXCR; each CDR3 protein has one entry. The sample contains some 420,000 distinct CDR3 sequences, roughly 15% of which appear only once. A remark on this clonotype: The antigen is unknown.

The sample taken for sequencing was blood. This clonotype was obtained from a woman between 18 and 30 years old with Graves' hyperthyroidism. The gene calls are TRBV5-4 and TRBJ2-3; 10 bases fit TRBD2. The CDR3 DNA follows: TGTGCCAGCAGCCCTAGGACTAGCGGAAGTGGAGATACGCAGTATTTT. It translates to CASSPRTSGSGDTQYF. Looking up the rest from reference TRBV5-4 and TRBJ2-3 gives the full variable domain: ETGVTQSPTHLIKTRGQQVTLRCSSQSGHNTVSWYQQALGQGPQFIFQYYREEENGRGNFPPRFSGLQFPNYSSELNVNALELDDSALYLCASSPRTSGSGDTQYFGPGTRLTVL.